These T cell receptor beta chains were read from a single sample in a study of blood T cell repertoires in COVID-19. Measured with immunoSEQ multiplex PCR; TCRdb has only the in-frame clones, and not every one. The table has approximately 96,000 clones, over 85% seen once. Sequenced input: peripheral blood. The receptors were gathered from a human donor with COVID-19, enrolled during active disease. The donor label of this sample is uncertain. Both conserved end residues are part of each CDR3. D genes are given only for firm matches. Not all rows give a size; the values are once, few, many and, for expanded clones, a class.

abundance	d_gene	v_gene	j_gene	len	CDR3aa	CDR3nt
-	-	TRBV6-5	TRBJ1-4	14	CASSPGGWDEKLFF	TGTGCCAGCAGTCCCGGGGGGTGGGATGAAAAACTGTTTTTT
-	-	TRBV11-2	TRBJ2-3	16	CASSSQPSGNTDTQYF	TGTGCCAGCAGCTCGCAGCCATCGGGGAACACAGATACGCAGTATTTT
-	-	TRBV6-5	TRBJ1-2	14	CASTNRRGGYGYTF	TGTGCCAGCACCAACCGCAGGGGCGGCTATGGCTACACCTTC
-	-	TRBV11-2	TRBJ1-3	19	CASSLKVRGAFGSGNTIYF	TGTGCCAGCAGCTTAAAGGTTCGGGGGGCCTTTGGGTCTGGAAACACCATATATTTT
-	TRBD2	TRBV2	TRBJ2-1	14	CAKRAGLTGYEQFF	TGTGCCAAGAGAGCGGGGTTAACTGGGTATGAGCAGTTCTTC
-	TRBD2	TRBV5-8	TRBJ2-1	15	CASRPLVGTSGEQFF	TGTGCCAGCAGACCCTTAGTCGGGACTAGCGGCGAGCAGTTCTTC
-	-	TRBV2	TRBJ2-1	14	CASKEQTPYNEQFF	TGTGCCAGCAAGGAGCAAACACCCTACAATGAGCAGTTCTTC
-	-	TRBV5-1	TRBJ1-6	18	CASSSRGRRLLAQPPLHF	TGCGCCAGCAGTTCCAGAGGGCGTCGACTCCTGGCTCAGCCGCCCCTCCACTTT
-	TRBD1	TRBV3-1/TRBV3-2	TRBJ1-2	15	CASSQEQGVTYGYTF	TGTGCCAGCAGCCAAGAACAGGGGGTTACCTATGGCTACACCTTC
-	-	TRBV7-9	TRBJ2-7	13	CASSLARGAEQYF	TGTGCCAGCAGCTTAGCGCGCGGGGCCGAGCAGTACTTC
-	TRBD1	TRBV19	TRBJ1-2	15	CASSETGGAGYGYTF	TGTGCCAGTAGTGAAACAGGGGGCGCGGGCTATGGCTACACCTTC
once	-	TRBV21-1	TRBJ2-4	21	CASSKVVFSLFRVPCRNIQYF	TGTGCCAGCAGCAAAGTCGTATTTAGTCTATTCAGGGTTCCTTGTCGGAACATTCAGTACTTC
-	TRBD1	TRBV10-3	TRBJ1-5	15	CAISADRVPNQPQHF	TGTGCCATCAGCGCCGACAGGGTCCCCAATCAGCCCCAGCATTTT
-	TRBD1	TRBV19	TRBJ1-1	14	CASSPQGARTEAFF	TGTGCCAGTAGTCCCCAGGGGGCAAGGACTGAAGCTTTCTTT
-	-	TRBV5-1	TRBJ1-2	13	CASSSTGTLQGTF	TGCGCCAGCAGCTCCACCGGGACACTCCAGGGGACCTTC
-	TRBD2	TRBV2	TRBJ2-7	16	CASRGGGRGGGYEQYF	TGTGCCAGCAGGGGCGGGGGACGTGGAGGAGGCTACGAGCAGTACTTC
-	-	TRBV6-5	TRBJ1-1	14	CASRFRIGSTEAFF	TGTGCCAGCAGATTCAGAATCGGGAGCACTGAAGCTTTCTTT
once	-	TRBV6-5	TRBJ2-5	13	CASRSSGGETQYF	TGTGCCAGCAGGTCCTCAGGGGGGGAGACCCAGTACTTC
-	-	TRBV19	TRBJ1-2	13	CASKSAGVYGYTF	TGTGCCAGTAAGTCGGCAGGGGTCTATGGCTACACCTTC
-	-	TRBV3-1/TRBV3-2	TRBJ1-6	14	CASSQEGKQSPLHF	TGTGCCAGCAGCCAAGAGGGTAAACAGTCACCCCTCCACTTT
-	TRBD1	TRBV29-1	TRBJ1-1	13	CSAGDRGSTEAFF	TGCAGCGCTGGGGACAGGGGGAGTACTGAAGCTTTCTTT
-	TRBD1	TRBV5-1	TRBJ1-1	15	CASSLGTGPNTEAFF	TGCGCCAGCAGCTTGGGGACAGGGCCGAACACTGAAGCTTTCTTT
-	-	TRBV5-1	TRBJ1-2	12	CASSFQGDGYTF	TGCGCCAGCAGCTTCCAGGGCGATGGCTACACCTTC
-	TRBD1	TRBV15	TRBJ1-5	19	CATSRGQGARIRSNQPQHF	TGTGCCACCAGCAGGGGACAGGGGGCTCGAATAAGGAGCAATCAGCCCCAGCATTTT
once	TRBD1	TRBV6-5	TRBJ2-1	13	CASSFDRVNEQFF	TGTGCCAGCAGTTTTGACAGGGTGAATGAGCAGTTCTTC
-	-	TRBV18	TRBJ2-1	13	CASSHAPGNEQFF	TGTGCCAGCTCCCATGCCCCGGGCAATGAGCAGTTCTTC
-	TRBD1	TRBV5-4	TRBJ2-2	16	CASSSWTGGETGELFF	TGTGCCAGCAGCTCGTGGACAGGGGGTGAAACCGGGGAGCTGTTTTTT
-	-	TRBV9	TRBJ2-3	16	CASSSPWGGGPDTQYF	TGTGCCAGCAGCTCCCCCTGGGGGGGCGGGCCAGATACGCAGTATTTT
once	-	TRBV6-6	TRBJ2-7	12	CASSKGAREQYF	TGTGCCAGCAGCAAAGGAGCTCGCGAGCAGTACTTC
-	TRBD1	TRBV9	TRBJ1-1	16	CASSVGPGQGLSEAFF	TGTGCCAGCAGCGTCGGACCGGGACAGGGCCTTTCTGAAGCTTTCTTT
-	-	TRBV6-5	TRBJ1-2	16	CASSYSSRPVSYGYTF	TGTGCCAGCAGTTACTCGAGTCGTCCCGTCTCCTATGGCTACACCTTC
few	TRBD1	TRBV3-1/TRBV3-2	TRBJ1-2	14	CASSQEDRGLGYTF	TGTGCCAGCAGCCAAGAGGACAGGGGGCTTGGCTACACCTTC
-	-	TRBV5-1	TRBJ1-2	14	CASSFGALDYGYTF	TGCGCCAGCAGCTTTGGAGCTTTAGACTATGGCTACACCTTC
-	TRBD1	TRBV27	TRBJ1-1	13	CASRQGGYTEAFF	TGTGCCAGCCGACAGGGTGGGTACACTGAAGCTTTCTTT
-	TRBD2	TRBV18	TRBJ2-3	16	CASSPPGRGGLDTQYF	TGTGCCAGCTCACCACCAGGTCGGGGGGGCCTAGATACGCAGTATTTT
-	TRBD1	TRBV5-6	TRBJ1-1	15	CASSLLGQGKLEAFF	TGTGCCAGCAGCTTGTTGGGACAGGGGAAACTTGAAGCTTTCTTT
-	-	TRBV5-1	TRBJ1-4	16	CASSSNAGATNEKLFF	TGCGCCAGCAGCTCCAATGCAGGGGCAACTAATGAAAAACTGTTTTTT
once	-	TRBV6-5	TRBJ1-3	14	CASRARQVGNTIYF	TGTGCCAGCAGGGCACGCCAGGTCGGAAACACCATATATTTT
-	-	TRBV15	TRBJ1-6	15	CATSRGRDTNPPLHF	TGTGCCACCAGCAGAGGCCGGGACACCAATCCGCCCCTCCACTTT
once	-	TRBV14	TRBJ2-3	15	CASSQNQRTADTQYF	TGTGCCAGCAGCCAAAACCAGCGGACGGCAGATACGCAGTATTTT
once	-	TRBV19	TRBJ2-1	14	CASGIPGLLNEQFF	TGTGCCAGTGGGATTCCGGGACTCCTTAATGAGCAGTTCTTC
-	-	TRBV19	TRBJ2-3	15	CASKRRFSGTDTQYF	TGTGCCAGCAAGCGCCGGTTCTCTGGCACAGATACGCAGTATTTT
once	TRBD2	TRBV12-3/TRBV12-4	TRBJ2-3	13	CASGTSAADTQYF	TGTGCCAGCGGGACTAGCGCCGCAGATACGCAGTATTTT
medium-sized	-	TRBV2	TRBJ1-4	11	CASSPYEKLFF	TGTGCCAGCAGTCCATATGAAAAACTGTTTTTT
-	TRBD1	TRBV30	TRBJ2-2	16	CALRRLTGTGVGELFF	TGTGCCTTGCGACGACTGACCGGGACAGGCGTCGGGGAGCTGTTTTTT